Listed below are T cell receptor beta chains from one sample, sequenced in a study of OX40 agonist ivuxolimab in advanced cancers. The assay was immunoSEQ multiplex PCR, and TCRdb's table has in-frame clones only and misses some. The top ten hold under 70% of the sample, which has over 25,000 clones, 88% seen once. Sequencing used CD4+ or CD8+ T cells sorted from blood, obtained in a trial of the OX40 agonist ivuxolimab. The receptors stem from an adult with an advanced solid tumor such as melanoma, head and neck, liver or kidney cancer. The CDR3 runs from the conserved cysteine through the conserved F or W. D genes are given only for firm matches. Some rows mark clone size as missing; the rest say once, few, many or name a class of expanded clone.

J gene: TRBJ2-2; clone size: NA; V gene: TRBV18; D gene: NA; CDR3 protein: CASSPSGNTGELFF; CDR3 DNA: TGTGCCAGCTCACCTTCAGGGAACACCGGGGAGCTGTTTTTT
J gene: TRBJ1-1; clone size: NA; V gene: TRBV9; D gene: TRBD1; CDR3 protein: CASSAHRDKGAPNTEAFF; CDR3 DNA: TGTGCCAGCAGCGCTCACCGGGACAAGGGGGCCCCGAACACTGAAGCTTTCTTT
J gene: TRBJ2-7; clone size: NA; V gene: TRBV29-1; D gene: TRBD1; CDR3 protein: CSVEPGTGAGEQYF; CDR3 DNA: TGCAGCGTTGAACCCGGGACAGGGGCGGGCGAGCAGTACTTC
J gene: TRBJ2-3; clone size: NA; V gene: TRBV4-1; D gene: TRBD2; CDR3 protein: CASSRTGTSGGGVQDTQYF; CDR3 DNA: TGCGCCAGCAGCCGCACCGGGACTAGCGGCGGAGGGGTTCAAGATACGCAGTATTTT
J gene: TRBJ2-1; clone size: NA; V gene: TRBV6-6; D gene: NA; CDR3 protein: CASSVARPYNEQFF; CDR3 DNA: TGTGCCAGCTCGGTCGCTAGACCCTACAATGAGCAGTTCTTC
J gene: TRBJ2-1; clone size: NA; V gene: TRBV4-3; D gene: NA; CDR3 protein: CASSQMGDEQFF; CDR3 DNA: TGCGCCAGCAGCCAAATGGGGGATGAGCAGTTCTTC
J gene: TRBJ1-5; clone size: NA; V gene: TRBV23-1; D gene: NA; CDR3 protein: CASSQRALGCQPQHF; CDR3 DNA: TGCGCCAGCAGTCAGCGGGCCCTAGGTTGTCAGCCCCAGCATTTT
J gene: TRBJ2-3; clone size: few; V gene: TRBV27; D gene: NA; CDR3 protein: CASSEERHTDTQYF; CDR3 DNA: TGTGCCAGCAGTGAGGAGCGCCACACAGATACGCAGTATTTT
J gene: TRBJ2-5; clone size: NA; V gene: TRBV18; D gene: NA; CDR3 protein: CASPSDSETQYF; CDR3 DNA: TGTGCCAGCCCCAGTGACTCAGAGACCCAGTACTTC
J gene: TRBJ2-3; clone size: NA; V gene: TRBV7-2; D gene: NA; CDR3 protein: CASSPRLSDTQYF; CDR3 DNA: TGTGCCAGCAGCCCTCGACTTTCAGATACGCAGTATTTT
J gene: TRBJ2-5; clone size: NA; V gene: TRBV6-6; D gene: TRBD1; CDR3 protein: CASSGDRIETQYF; CDR3 DNA: TGTGCCAGCAGTGGGGACAGGATAGAGACCCAGTACTTC
J gene: TRBJ1-3; clone size: NA; V gene: TRBV4-1; D gene: NA; CDR3 protein: CASAGGGNTIYF; CDR3 DNA: TGCGCCAGCGCCGGGGGAGGAAACACCATATATTTT
J gene: TRBJ1-1; clone size: NA; V gene: TRBV27; D gene: TRBD1; CDR3 protein: CASSLSYRGRMNTEAFF; CDR3 DNA: TGTGCCAGCAGTTTATCGTATAGGGGGCGGATGAACACTGAAGCTTTCTTT
J gene: TRBJ2-5; clone size: NA; V gene: TRBV7-6; D gene: TRBD2; CDR3 protein: CASSLAAAGGRETQYF; CDR3 DNA: TGTGCCAGCAGCTTAGCTGCAGCGGGGGGGCGGGAGACCCAGTACTTC
J gene: TRBJ2-7; clone size: NA; V gene: TRBV28; D gene: NA; CDR3 protein: CASSSPEGVNEQYF; CDR3 DNA: TGTGCCAGCAGTTCTCCCGAGGGGGTCAACGAGCAGTACTTC
J gene: TRBJ1-1; clone size: NA; V gene: TRBV25-1; D gene: TRBD1; CDR3 protein: CASSDRDRSGMTEAFF; CDR3 DNA: TGTGCCAGCAGTGACCGGGACAGGTCGGGAATGACTGAAGCTTTCTTT
J gene: TRBJ2-7; clone size: NA; V gene: TRBV27; D gene: NA; CDR3 protein: CASSLYGSSYEQYF; CDR3 DNA: TGTGCCAGCAGTTTATATGGTAGCTCCTACGAGCAGTACTTC
J gene: TRBJ2-7; clone size: NA; V gene: TRBV5-1; D gene: NA; CDR3 protein: CASSSDPTYEQYF; CDR3 DNA: TGCGCCAGCAGCTCGGACCCTACCTACGAGCAGTACTTC
J gene: TRBJ2-7; clone size: NA; V gene: TRBV7-2; D gene: NA; CDR3 protein: CASSLADRPSYEQYF; CDR3 DNA: TGTGCCAGCAGCTTAGCTGACAGGCCCTCCTACGAGCAGTACTTC
J gene: TRBJ1-2; clone size: NA; V gene: TRBV19; D gene: NA; CDR3 protein: CASSFQQGIGYTF; CDR3 DNA: TGTGCCAGTAGCTTTCAACAGGGAATCGGCTACACCTTC
J gene: TRBJ1-2; clone size: NA; V gene: TRBV9; D gene: NA; CDR3 protein: CASSVGAEDYGYTF; CDR3 DNA: TGTGCCAGCAGCGTAGGTGCGGAGGACTATGGCTACACCTTC
J gene: TRBJ1-6; clone size: few; V gene: TRBV2; D gene: NA; CDR3 protein: CASSETPGDRIPLHF; CDR3 DNA: TGTGCCAGCAGTGAAACTCCCGGTGACAGGATTCCCCTCCACTTT
J gene: TRBJ2-7; clone size: NA; V gene: TRBV27; D gene: TRBD2; CDR3 protein: CASSLKSGGVYEQYF; CDR3 DNA: TGTGCCAGCAGTTTAAAGAGCGGGGGGGTTTACGAGCAGTACTTC
J gene: TRBJ2-7; clone size: NA; V gene: TRBV6-5; D gene: NA; CDR3 protein: CASIQQRPTYEQYF; CDR3 DNA: TGTGCCAGCATTCAACAGCGGCCGACCTACGAGCAGTACTTC